Given below is one T cell receptor beta chain in context. The record originates from a study of blood T cell repertoires in COVID-19. Study context: The United States, Italy and Spain were the sources of the acute and convalescent COVID-19 samples.

The CDR3 totals 17 residues. Germline CDR1 is MDHEN and CDR2 is SYDVKM. J lost 10 bases, V lost 6 bases, and 17 bases had no gene match. Authors' processing steps: Cell counts per sample came from amplifying reference gene primers. Only in-frame clones appear in the TCRdb table, and some are missing; sequencing was by immunoSEQ multiplex PCR. That table gives V, J and clone size, and the DNA gave D and trimming. The sample lists roughly 56,000 clones, approximately 92% occurring once. The clonotype originates from a man in his fifties or sixties with active COVID-19. Sequencing was performed on peripheral blood. The chain combines TRBV28 with TRBJ1-6; TRBD1 matches 8 bases. This CDR3 reads CASRAYSGTGPKSPLHF. CDR3 coding DNA: TGTGCCAGCAGAGCCTACTCCGGGACAGGACCCAAATCACCCCTCCACTTT.